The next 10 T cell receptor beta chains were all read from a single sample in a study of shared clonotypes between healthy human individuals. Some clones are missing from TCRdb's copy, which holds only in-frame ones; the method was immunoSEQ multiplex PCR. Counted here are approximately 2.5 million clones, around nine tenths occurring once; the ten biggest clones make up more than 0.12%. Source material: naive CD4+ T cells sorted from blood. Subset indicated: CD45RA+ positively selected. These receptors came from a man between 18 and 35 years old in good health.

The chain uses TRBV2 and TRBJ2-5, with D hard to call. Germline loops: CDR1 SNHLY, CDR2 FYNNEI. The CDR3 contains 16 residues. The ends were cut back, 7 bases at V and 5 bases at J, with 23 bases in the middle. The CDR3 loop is CASISEQLIIFETQYF. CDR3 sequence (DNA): TGTGCCAGCATTTCGGAACAGCTCATAATCTTTGAGACCCAGTACTTC.

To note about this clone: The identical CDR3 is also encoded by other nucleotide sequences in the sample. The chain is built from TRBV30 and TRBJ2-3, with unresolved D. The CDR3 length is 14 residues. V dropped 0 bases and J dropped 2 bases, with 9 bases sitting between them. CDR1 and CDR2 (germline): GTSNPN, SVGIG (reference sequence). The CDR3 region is CAWSVGGATDTQYF. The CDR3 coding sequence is TGTGCCTGGAGTGTAGGCGGAGCCACAGATACGCAGTATTTT.

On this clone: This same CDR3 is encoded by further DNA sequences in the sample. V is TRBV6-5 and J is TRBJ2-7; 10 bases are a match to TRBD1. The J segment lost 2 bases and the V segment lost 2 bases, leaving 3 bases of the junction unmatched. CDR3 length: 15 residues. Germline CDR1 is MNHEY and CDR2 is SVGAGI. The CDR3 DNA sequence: TGTGCCAGCAGTTACGGTGGACAGGGGGCCTACGAGCAGTACTTC. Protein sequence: CASSYGGQGAYEQYF.

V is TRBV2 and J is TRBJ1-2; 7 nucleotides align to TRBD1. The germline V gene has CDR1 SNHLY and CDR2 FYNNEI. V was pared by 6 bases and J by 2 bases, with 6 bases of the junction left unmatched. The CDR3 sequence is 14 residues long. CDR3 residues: CASSHPQGNYGYTF. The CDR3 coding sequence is TGTGCCAGCAGCCATCCACAGGGGAACTATGGCTACACCTTC.

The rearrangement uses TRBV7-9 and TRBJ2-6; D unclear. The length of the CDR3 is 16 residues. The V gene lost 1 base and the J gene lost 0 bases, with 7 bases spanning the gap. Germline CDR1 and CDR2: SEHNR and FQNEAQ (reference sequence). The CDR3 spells CASSLVVLSGANVLTF. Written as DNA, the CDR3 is TGTGCCAGCAGCTTAGTCGTGCTCTCTGGGGCCAACGTCCTGACTTTC.

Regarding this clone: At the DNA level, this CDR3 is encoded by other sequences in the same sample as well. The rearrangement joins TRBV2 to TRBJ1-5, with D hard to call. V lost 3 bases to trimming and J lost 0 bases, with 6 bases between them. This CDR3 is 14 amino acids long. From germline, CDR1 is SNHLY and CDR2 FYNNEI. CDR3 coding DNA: TGTGCCAGCAGTGAGATCTATAGCAATCAGCCCCAGCATTTT. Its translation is CASSEIYSNQPQHF.

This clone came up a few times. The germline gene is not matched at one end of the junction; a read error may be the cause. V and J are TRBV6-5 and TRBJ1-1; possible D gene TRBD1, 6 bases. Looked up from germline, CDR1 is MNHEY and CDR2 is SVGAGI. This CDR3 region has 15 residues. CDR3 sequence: CASRRLTGVNTKAFF. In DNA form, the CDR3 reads TGTGCCAGCAGAAGATTGACAGGCGTGAACACTAAAGCTTTCTTT.

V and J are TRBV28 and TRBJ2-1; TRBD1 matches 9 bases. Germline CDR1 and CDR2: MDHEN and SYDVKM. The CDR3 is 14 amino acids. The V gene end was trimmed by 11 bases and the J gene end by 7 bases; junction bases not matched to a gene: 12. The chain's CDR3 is CASTRDRVSNEQFF. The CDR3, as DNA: TGTGCCTCCACGCGGGACAGGGTGTCGAATGAGCAGTTCTTC.

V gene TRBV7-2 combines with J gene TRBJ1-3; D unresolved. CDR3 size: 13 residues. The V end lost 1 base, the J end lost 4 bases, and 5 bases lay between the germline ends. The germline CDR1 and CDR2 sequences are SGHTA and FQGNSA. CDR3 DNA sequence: TGTGCCAGCAGCTTAGTTGTCGGAAACACCATATATTTT. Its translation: CASSLVVGNTIYF. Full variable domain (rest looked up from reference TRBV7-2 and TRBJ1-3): GAGVSQSPSNKVTEKGKDVELRCDPISGHTALYWYRQSLGQGLEFLIYFQGNSAPDKSGLPSDRFSAERTGGSVSTLTIQRTQQEDSAVYLCASSLVVGNTIYFGEGSWLTVV.

CDR3 nucleotide sequence: TGTGCCAGCAGTTCTAGCGGGGGCACCACAGATACGCAGTATTTT. Translating it yields CASSSSGGTTDTQYF. The rearrangement uses TRBV28 and TRBJ2-3, with TRBD2 matching over 10 bases. The J segment lost 2 bases and the V segment lost 4 bases, leaving 3 bases of the junction unmatched. Germline-derived CDR1 and CDR2 are MDHEN and SYDVKM. The CDR3 spans 15 residues.